The sequence of this T cell receptor (beta chain) was determined in a study of beta chain features in type 1 diabetes. About the research overall: Patients shared similar age, gender and cell yields with healthy donors. All samples together contributed approximately 100 million sorted cells for examination.

This clone was picked up a small number of times. Its antigen is undetermined. Study-level findings and limits: Moderate but significant shortening of TCRB CDR3s was recorded in all four CD4+ subsets from Type 1 diabetes patients. In patients and controls equally, PCR might favor templates that are shorter.

Germline CDR1 reads SNHLY; CDR2 reads FYNNEI. The CDR3 is made up of 13 amino acids. Isolated RNA was reverse transcribed in full, so expressed TCRB transcripts were sequenced. TCRdb's table, derived via immunoSEQ multiplex PCR, lists solely in-frame clones and lacks some. The table lists roughly 130,000 clones, about 15% of them singletons. CD4+ cells of the naive, central memory, regulatory and stem cell-like memory types were sorted via CD45RO/CCR7/CD25/CD127/CD95/CD27. This chain uses TRBV2 with TRBJ2-3, with a possible D match to TRBD2 (5 bases). Material: central memory CD4+ T cells from blood. This TCR was recovered from a man between 25 and 39 years old with type 1 diabetes. CDR3: CSCGPRDTDTQYF. Written as DNA, the CDR3 is TGTTCCTGCGGACCCCGGGACACAGATACGCAGTATTTT.